The 17 T cell receptor beta chains in this list originate from one sample, sequenced in a study of Ad26.COV2.S vaccination and SARS-CoV-2 variants. Data came from immunoSEQ multiplex PCR; TCRdb stores just in-frame clones and leaves some out. The sample has some 340,000 clones, about 86% seen once. Treatment described: roughly 19 received Ad26.COV2.S at low or high dose, single or two shots; 5 received placebo; per-sample allocation not given. Samples came from day 63 after the first vaccine or placebo injection. The sequenced sample was peripheral blood, obtained in a trial of Ad26.COV2.S vaccine versus placebo. Receptor source: a person between 18 and 59 years old who received the Ad26.COV2.S COVID-19 vaccine or a placebo.

The V and J genes are TRBV5-1 and TRBJ2-6, with a weak D call TRBD1 (5 bases). Trimming left V 3 bases short and J 1 base short, with 11 bases between. Per germline, CDR1 SGHRS and CDR2 YFSETQ. There are 16 residues in the CDR3. CDR3 region: CASSSLKGSGANVLTF. CDR3 nucleotides: TGCGCCAGCAGCTCTCTAAAGGGGTCTGGGGCCAACGTCCTGACTTTC.

V and J are TRBV5-1 and TRBJ2-1; D may match TRBD1 or TRBD2 (6 bases each). In germline, CDR1 is SGHRS, CDR2 YFSETQ. The V and J ends lost 1 base and 5 bases respectively, with 10 bases between them. The CDR3 runs 14 residues. The CDR3 loop is CASSLMGGDNEQFF. The CDR3 DNA sequence: TGCGCCAGCAGCTTGATGGGGGGCGACAATGAGCAGTTCTTC.

The V and J genes are TRBV10-3 and TRBJ1-1; TRBD1 matches 8 bases. The CDR3 totals 15 residues. CDR1 ENHRY and CDR2 SYGVKD come from the germline V gene. Trimming cost V 4 bases and J 3 bases; bases outside gene matches: 7. CDR3 DNA: TGTGCCATCAGTGTCGGACAGGGAGGGGACACTGAAGCTTTCTTT. Translated, it gives CAISVGQGGDTEAFF.

The table lists this clone with a count of one. The rearrangement uses TRBV2 and TRBJ1-2; 7 nucleotides match TRBD1. CDR1 SNHLY and CDR2 FYNNEI come from the germline V gene. V trimming: 6 bases; J trimming: 7 bases; junction bases outside the gene matches: 11. The CDR3 contains 14 residues. The DNA of the CDR3 is TGTGCCAGCAGACCCGACAGGGCCCCCTTTGGCTACACCTTC. It translates to CASRPDRAPFGYTF.

The gene calls are TRBV7-3 and TRBJ1-6; no definite D call. The germline V gene encodes CDR1 SGHTA and CDR2 FQGTGA. This CDR3 contains 16 residues. The V end was cut by 1 base, the J end by 9 bases, with 16 bases between. CDR3 in DNA: TGTGCCAGCAGCTTAAGTGCGGCCAGTATAGGTTCACCCCTCCACTTT. Translated: CASSLSAASIGSPLHF.

In its sample, this clone was seen once. The chain uses TRBV5-4 and TRBJ2-1, with D perhaps assigned TRBD1 or TRBD2 (5 bases each). Trimming shortened V by 1 base and J by 4 bases, and 15 bases separated the two germline ends. The CDR3 runs to 16 residues. The germline CDR1 and CDR2 sequences are SGHNT and YYREEE (reference sequence). CDR3 region: CASSLTGTGYYNEQFF. The CDR3 DNA follows: TGTGCCAGCAGCTTGACCGGGACGGGATATTACAATGAGCAGTTCTTC.

The rearrangement links TRBV10-1 to TRBJ2-1; D may be TRBD2 (5 bases). Germline assignment: CDR1 WNHNN and CDR2 SYGVQD (reference sequence). Trimming removed 6 bases at V and 3 bases at J, with 12 bases between. The CDR3 spans 14 residues. The CDR3 nucleotides are TGCGCCAGCAGCGATTTAGGGAGCTACAATGAGCAGTTCTTC. Its translation is CASSDLGSYNEQFF.

The chain employs TRBV14 and TRBJ2-2; D call uncertain. The germline gives CDR1 SGHDN, CDR2 FVKESK. The CDR3 covers 14 residues. V lost 5 bases to trimming and J lost 5 bases, with 12 bases between them. CDR3 residues: CASSSGLWTGELFF. CDR3 DNA sequence: TGTGCCAGCAGCTCTGGGCTGTGGACCGGGGAGCTGTTTTTT.

V and J are TRBV5-4 and TRBJ1-6, with TRBD1 matching 9 bases. CDR3 size: 13 residues. Germline V gives CDR1 SGHNT, CDR2 YYREEE (reference sequence). V lost 5 bases and J lost 6; bases outside the gene matches: 0. CDR3 in DNA: TGTGCCAGCAGGGACAGGGGTAATTCACCCCTCCACTTT. This gives the protein CASRDRGNSPLHF.

This chain connects TRBV2 to TRBJ1-5, with D maybe TRBD1 (6 bases). Trimming left V 5 bases short and J 3 bases short, with 8 bases between. Germline CDR1 reads SNHLY; CDR2 reads FYNNEI. The CDR3 spans 13 residues. This CDR3 is CASSRTANQPQHF. The CDR3 DNA reads as TGTGCCAGCAGTCGGACAGCCAATCAGCCCCAGCATTTT.

The CDR3 protein is CASSKVRQSSYNEQFF. CDR3 DNA sequence: TGTGCCAGCAGCAAAGTGAGGCAGAGCTCCTACAATGAGCAGTTCTTC. V gene TRBV21-1 combines with J gene TRBJ2-1; the table's D call TRBD2 went unverified against the DNA. TRBV21-1 constitutes a pseudogene. The CDR3 is made up of 16 amino acids.

This clone was picked up one time. The chain has TRBV13 and TRBJ2-3; the match to TRBD2 covers 9 bases. V gave up 0 bases and J gave up 7 bases; unmatched junction bases: 5. The V gene's germline CDR1 is PRHDT and CDR2 FYEKMQ (reference sequence). The CDR3 extends over 15 amino acids. This CDR3 reads CASSLGRGGLNTQYF. CDR3 nucleotide sequence: TGTGCCAGCAGCTTAGGGCGGGGGGGCCTAAATACGCAGTATTTT.

V and J are TRBV27 and TRBJ2-1; D possibly corresponds to TRBD2 (6 bases). CDR1 and CDR2 from the germline V gene are MNHEY and SMNVEV (reference sequence). The CDR3 is 15 residues long. V lost 2 bases and J lost 6, with 14 bases in between. Here the CDR3 reads CASSLPSRGTNEQFF. CDR3 bases: TGTGCCAGCAGTTTACCCTCCCGGGGGACCAATGAGCAGTTCTTC.

The CDR3, as DNA: TGCGCCAGCAGCCAGGGACAGGAGACCTACGAGCAGTACTTC. It translates to CASSQGQETYEQYF. The genes are TRBV5-1 and TRBJ2-7; the match to TRBD1 covers 8 bases. J gave up 2 bases and V 4 bases, and 5 bases lay outside the gene matches. Germline assignment: CDR1 SGHRS and CDR2 YFSETQ. This CDR3 region has 14 residues.

The chain employs TRBV4-3 and TRBJ1-2, with 7 positions matching TRBD1. The trim removed 0 bases at V and 5 bases at J, leaving 9 bases unmatched. Germline lookup yields CDR1 LGHNA and CDR2 YSLEER. CDR3 length equals 16 residues. CDR3 sequence reads: CASSQDPKGAFYGYTF. The CDR3 DNA sequence: TGCGCCAGCAGCCAAGATCCGAAGGGGGCTTTTTATGGCTACACCTTC.

The chain uses TRBV30 and TRBJ2-2, with a possible D match to TRBD2 (6 bases). CDR1 is GTSNPN, CDR2 SVGIG, per germline (reference sequence). The CDR3 is 13 residues long. The V end was cut by 3 bases, the J end by 6 bases, with 11 bases between. The CDR3 loop reads CAWSLSSAGELFF. In nucleotides, the CDR3 is TGTGCCTGGAGCCTTTCTAGCGCCGGGGAGCTGTTTTTT.

This rearrangement joins TRBV7-2 to TRBJ2-1, with 10 positions matching TRBD2. CDR3 length equals 15 residues. Germline lookup yields CDR1 SGHTA and CDR2 FQGNSA. V gave up 6 bases and J gave up 7 bases; unmatched junction bases: 9. This CDR3 reads CASSSSGGASNEQFF. In DNA, the CDR3 is TGTGCCAGCAGTTCAAGCGGGGGGGCGTCGAATGAGCAGTTCTTC. Based on the CDR3 plus reference TRBV7-2 and TRBJ2-1, the full variable domain is GAGVSQSPSNKVTEKGKDVELRCDPISGHTALYWYRQSLGQGLEFLIYFQGNSAPDKSGLPSDRFSAERTGGSVSTLTIQRTQQEDSAVYLCASSSSGGASNEQFFGPGTRLTVL.